Listed below are T cell receptor beta chains from one sample, sequenced in a study of vaccination and CD4 T cells after COVID-19. No antigen has been assigned to these receptors. TCRdb re-called the PCR reads through MiXCR, storing one row per CDR3 protein. The sample includes about 15,000 distinct CDR3 sequences, roughly two thirds of them seen just once. The specimen was CD4+ T cells from blood, cultured in vitro. The receptor source for this set is a human donor who had recovered from COVID-19. Each CDR3 is given with its conserved first and last residue. Fields, in order: D gene, clone size, J gene, V gene, CDR3 protein, CDR3 DNA. D genes are given only for firm matches. Some rows have no size entry. The others give once, few or many, or a class for an expanded clone.

NA | NA | TRBJ1-1 | TRBV20-1 | CSARQLQGQTEAFF | TGCAGTGCTAGACAGCTTCAGGGGCAAACTGAAGCTTTCTTT
NA | few | TRBJ1-5 | TRBV28 | CASSPLIQPQHF | TGTGCCAGCAGTCCCCTGATACAGCCCCAGCATTTT
TRBD2 | NA | TRBJ2-5 | TRBV7-6 | CASSLGGLAGVGETQYF | TGTGCCAGCAGCTTAGGAGGACTAGCGGGAGTCGGTGAGACCCAGTACTTC
NA | NA | TRBJ2-5 | TRBV20-1 | CSAQDIQETQYF | TGCAGTGCTCAGGACATCCAAGAGACCCAGTACTTC
TRBD1 | few | TRBJ2-3 | TRBV20-1 | CSARGTGGVSDTQYF | TGCAGTGCTAGGGGGACAGGGGGTGTGTCAGATACGCAGTATTTT
NA | NA | TRBJ2-2 | TRBV27 | CASRRVRLGPGELFF | TGTGCCAGCAGGAGAGTGAGACTAGGACCCGGGGAGCTGTTTTTT
TRBD1 | few | TRBJ2-3 | TRBV6-5 | CASSSSGTGSDTQYF | TGTGCCAGCAGTTCATCCGGGACAGGGTCAGATACGCAGTATTTT
NA | NA | TRBJ1-6 | TRBV11-3 | CASSLEGSARASPLHF | TGTGCCAGCAGCTTAGAGGGGTCCGCCCGTGCTTCACCCCTCCACTTT
NA | NA | TRBJ1-1 | TRBV10-3 | CAISVGMNTEAFF | TGTGCCATCAGTGTGGGGATGAACACTGAAGCTTTCTTT
NA | NA | TRBJ1-2 | TRBV4-2 | CASSQVPDPNYGYTF | TGTGCCAGCAGCCAAGTCCCGGATCCGAACTATGGCTACACCTTC
NA | few | TRBJ2-2 | TRBV7-3 | CASAESNTGELFF | TGTGCCAGCGCTGAGTCGAACACCGGGGAGCTGTTTTTT
NA | few | TRBJ1-1 | TRBV7-2 | CASSLAMAGGTEAFF | TGTGCCAGCAGCTTAGCGATGGCGGGGGGGACTGAAGCTTTCTTT
TRBD2 | NA | TRBJ2-3 | TRBV4-1 | CASSPGGRGPDTQYF | TGCGCCAGCAGCCCCGGCGGGAGGGGACCAGATACGCAGTATTTT
TRBD1 | few | TRBJ2-7 | TRBV29-1 | CSVKGQANYEQYF | TGCAGCGTTAAGGGACAGGCGAACTACGAGCAGTACTTC
TRBD2 | few | TRBJ2-5 | TRBV20-1 | CSAPRGLLAGERETQYF | TGCAGTGCTCCTCGGGGTCTACTAGCGGGGGAGAGAGAGACCCAGTACTTC
NA | NA | TRBJ2-7 | TRBV6-5 | CASSYSAYEQYF | TGTGCCAGCAGTTACTCCGCCTACGAGCAGTACTTC